This T cell receptor beta chain was sequenced in a study of blood T cell repertoires in COVID-19. In the study overall: Acute-phase and convalescent COVID-19 samples originated in the United States, Italy and Spain.

This CDR3 spans 12 amino acids. Trimming stripped 10 bases from V and 3 bases from J, with 10 bases between. Germline V CDR1 and CDR2: SNHLY, FYNNEI. Sequencing used immunoSEQ multiplex PCR; TCRdb keeps in-frame clones, though not all of them. The table has 150,000 to 200,000 clones, roughly 78% seen once. J is TRBJ1-5 and V is TRBV2; D is possibly TRBD1 (6 bases). The material sequenced was peripheral blood. The TCR was taken from a woman older than 75 with active or convalescent COVID-19. This CDR3 reads CATRDNNQPQHF. The CDR3 nucleotides read TGTGCCACCCGGGACAACAATCAGCCCCAGCATTTT.